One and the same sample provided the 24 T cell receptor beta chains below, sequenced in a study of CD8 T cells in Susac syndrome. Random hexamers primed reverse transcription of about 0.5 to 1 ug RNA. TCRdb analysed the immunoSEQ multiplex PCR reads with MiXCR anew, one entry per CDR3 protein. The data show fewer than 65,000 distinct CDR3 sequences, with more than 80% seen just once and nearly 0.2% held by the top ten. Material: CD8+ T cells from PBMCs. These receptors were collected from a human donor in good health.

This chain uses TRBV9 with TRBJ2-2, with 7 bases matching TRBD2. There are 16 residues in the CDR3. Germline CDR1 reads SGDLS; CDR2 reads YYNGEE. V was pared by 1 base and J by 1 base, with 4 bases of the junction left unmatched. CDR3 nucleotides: TGTGCCAGCAGCGTACGGGGCGGGGGGAACACCGGGGAGCTGTTTTTT. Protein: CASSVRGGGNTGELFF.

CDR3 sequence (DNA): TGTGCCAGTAGCGCGGGACAGGGGGAGTACGAGCAGTACTTC. It yields the protein CASSAGQGEYEQYF. The rearrangement uses TRBV19 and TRBJ2-7; the match to TRBD1 covers 11 bases. V lost 6 bases to trimming and J lost 4 bases; unmatched junction nucleotides: 5. The CDR3 runs to 14 residues. Per germline, CDR1 LNHDA and CDR2 SQIVND (reference sequence).

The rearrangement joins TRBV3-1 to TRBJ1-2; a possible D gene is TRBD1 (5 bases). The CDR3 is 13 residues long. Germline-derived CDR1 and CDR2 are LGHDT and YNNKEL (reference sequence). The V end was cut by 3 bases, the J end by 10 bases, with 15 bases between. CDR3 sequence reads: CASSHETGEDYTF. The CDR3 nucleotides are TGTGCCAGCAGCCACGAGACGGGGGAGGACTACACCTTC.

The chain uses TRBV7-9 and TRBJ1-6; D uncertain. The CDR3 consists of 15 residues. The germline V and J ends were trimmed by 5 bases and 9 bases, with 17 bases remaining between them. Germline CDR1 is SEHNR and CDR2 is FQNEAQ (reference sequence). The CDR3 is CASSQRDEFGSPLHF. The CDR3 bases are TGTGCCAGCAGCCAACGGGATGAGTTCGGTTCACCCCTCCACTTT.

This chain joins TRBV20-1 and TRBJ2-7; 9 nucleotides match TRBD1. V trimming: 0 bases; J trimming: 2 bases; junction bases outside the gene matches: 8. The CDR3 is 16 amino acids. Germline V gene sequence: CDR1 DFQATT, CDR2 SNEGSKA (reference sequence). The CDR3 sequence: CSAREERQGGPYEQYF. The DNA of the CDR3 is TGCAGTGCTAGAGAAGAAAGACAGGGGGGACCCTACGAGCAGTACTTC.

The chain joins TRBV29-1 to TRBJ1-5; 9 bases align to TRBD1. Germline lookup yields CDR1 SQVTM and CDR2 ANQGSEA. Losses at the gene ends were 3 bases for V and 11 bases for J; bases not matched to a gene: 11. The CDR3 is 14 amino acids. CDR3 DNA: TGCAGCGTTGATCAAACAGGGGGCGGGGAGGCCCAGCATTTT. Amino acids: CSVDQTGGGEAQHF.

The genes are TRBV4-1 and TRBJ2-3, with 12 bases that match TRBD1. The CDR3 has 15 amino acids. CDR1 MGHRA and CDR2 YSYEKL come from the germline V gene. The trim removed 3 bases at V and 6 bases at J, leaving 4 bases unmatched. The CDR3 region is CASSQGQGAADTQYF. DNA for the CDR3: TGCGCCAGCAGCCAGGGACAGGGGGCGGCGGATACGCAGTATTTT.

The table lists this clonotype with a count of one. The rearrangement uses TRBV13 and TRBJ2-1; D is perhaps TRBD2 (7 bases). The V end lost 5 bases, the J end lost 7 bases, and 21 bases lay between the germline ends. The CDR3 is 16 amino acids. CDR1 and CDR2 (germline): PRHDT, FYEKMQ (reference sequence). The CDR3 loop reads CASSPEHGGPDNEQFF. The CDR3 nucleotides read TGTGCCAGCAGCCCCGAACACGGGGGGCCGGATAATGAGCAGTTCTTC.

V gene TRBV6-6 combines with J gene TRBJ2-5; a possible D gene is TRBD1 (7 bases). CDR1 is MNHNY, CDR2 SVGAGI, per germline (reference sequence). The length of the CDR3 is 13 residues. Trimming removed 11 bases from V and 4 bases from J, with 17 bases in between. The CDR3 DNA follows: TGTGCCTCAGGGGGGAACTCTCTAGAGACCCAGTACTTC. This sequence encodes CASGGNSLETQYF.

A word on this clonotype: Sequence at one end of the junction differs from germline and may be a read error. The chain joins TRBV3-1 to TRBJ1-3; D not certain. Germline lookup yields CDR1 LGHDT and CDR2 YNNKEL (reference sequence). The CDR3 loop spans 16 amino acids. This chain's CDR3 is CAGSQDNRASGNTIYF. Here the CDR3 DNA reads TGTGCCGGCAGCCAAGATAACAGAGCCTCTGGAAACACCATATATTTT.

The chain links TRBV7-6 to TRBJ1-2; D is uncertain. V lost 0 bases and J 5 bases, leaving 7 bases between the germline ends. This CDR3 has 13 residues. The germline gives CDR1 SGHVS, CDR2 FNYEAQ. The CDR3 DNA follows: TGTGCCAGCAGCTTAGCACCTGAATATGGCTACACCTTC. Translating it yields CASSLAPEYGYTF.

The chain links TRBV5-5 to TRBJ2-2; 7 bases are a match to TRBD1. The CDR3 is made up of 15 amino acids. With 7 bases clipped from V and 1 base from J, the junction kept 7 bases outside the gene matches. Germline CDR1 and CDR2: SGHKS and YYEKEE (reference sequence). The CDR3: CASRPGDRNTGELFF. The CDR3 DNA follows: TGTGCCAGCCGCCCCGGGGACAGGAACACCGGGGAGCTGTTTTTT.

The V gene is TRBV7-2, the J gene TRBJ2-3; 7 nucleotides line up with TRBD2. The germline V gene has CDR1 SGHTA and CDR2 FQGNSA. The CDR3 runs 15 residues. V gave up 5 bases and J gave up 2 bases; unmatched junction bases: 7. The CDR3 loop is CASSEWDYLTDTQYF. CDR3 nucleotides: TGTGCCAGCAGCGAATGGGACTACCTCACAGATACGCAGTATTTT. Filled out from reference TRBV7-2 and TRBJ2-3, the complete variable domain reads GAGVSQSPSNKVTEKGKDVELRCDPISGHTALYWYRQSLGQGLEFLIYFQGNSAPDKSGLPSDRFSAERTGGSVSTLTIQRTQQEDSAVYLCASSEWDYLTDTQYFGPGTRLTVL.

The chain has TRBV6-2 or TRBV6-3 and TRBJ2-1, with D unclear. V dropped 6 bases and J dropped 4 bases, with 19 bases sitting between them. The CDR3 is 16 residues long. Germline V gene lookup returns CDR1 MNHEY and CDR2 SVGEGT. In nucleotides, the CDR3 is TGTGCCAGCAGCTTCAACCCAGGACCGAGTTACAATGAGCAGTTCTTC. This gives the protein CASSFNPGPSYNEQFF.

The CDR3 is CAWGLGTPGEGYGYTF. CDR3 nucleotides: TGTGCCTGGGGCCTTGGGACCCCAGGTGAAGGCTATGGCTACACCTTC. This rearrangement joins TRBV30 to TRBJ1-2, with TRBD1 as a possible D gene (5 bases). CDR1 and CDR2 from the germline V gene are GTSNPN and SVGIG (reference sequence). V was shortened by 5 bases and J by 4 bases, with 23 bases between the two germline ends. The CDR3 covers 16 residues. Full variable domain (remainder filled in from reference TRBV30 and TRBJ1-2): SQTIHQWPATLVQPVGSPLSLECTVEGTSNPNLYWYRQAAGRGLQLLFYSVGIGQISSEVPQNLSASRPQDRQFILSSKKLLLSDSGFYLCAWGLGTPGEGYGYTFGSGTRLTVV.

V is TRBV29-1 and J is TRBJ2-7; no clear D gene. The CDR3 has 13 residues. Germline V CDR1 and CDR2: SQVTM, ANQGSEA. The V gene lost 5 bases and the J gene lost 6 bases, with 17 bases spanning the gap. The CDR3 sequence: CSVSGSYLVEQYF. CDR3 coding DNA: TGCAGCGTTTCAGGTAGTTATCTGGTCGAGCAGTACTTC.

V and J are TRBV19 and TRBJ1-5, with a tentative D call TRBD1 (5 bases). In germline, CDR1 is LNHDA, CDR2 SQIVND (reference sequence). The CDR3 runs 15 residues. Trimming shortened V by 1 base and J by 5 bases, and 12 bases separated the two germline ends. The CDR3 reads CASSIVEGIYQPQHF. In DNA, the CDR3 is TGTGCCAGTAGTATAGTTGAGGGGATCTATCAGCCCCAGCATTTT.

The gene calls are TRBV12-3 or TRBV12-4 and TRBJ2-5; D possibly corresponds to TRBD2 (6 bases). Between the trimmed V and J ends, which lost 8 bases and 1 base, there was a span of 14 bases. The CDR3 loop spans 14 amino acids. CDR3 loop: CASQSGGTQETQYF. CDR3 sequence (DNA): TGTGCCAGCCAATCAGGCGGGACCCAAGAGACCCAGTACTTC.

The CDR3 region has the DNA TGTGCCAGCAGCCAAGAATTGGGATACAATGAGCAGTTCTTC. Translation gives CASSQELGYNEQFF. The chain carries TRBV4-2 and TRBJ2-1; no firm D call. This CDR3 comprises 14 residues. Looked up from germline, CDR1 is LGHNA and CDR2 is YNFKEQ. V was clipped by 0 bases and J by 4 bases, with 7 bases between them.

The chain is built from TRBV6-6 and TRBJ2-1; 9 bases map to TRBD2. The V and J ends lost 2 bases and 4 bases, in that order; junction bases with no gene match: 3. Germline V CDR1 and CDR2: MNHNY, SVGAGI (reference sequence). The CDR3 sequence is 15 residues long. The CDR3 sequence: CASSYVAGGYNEQFF. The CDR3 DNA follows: TGTGCCAGCAGTTACGTCGCGGGGGGGTACAATGAGCAGTTCTTC.

The CDR3 coding sequence is TGTGCCAGCAGCTTAGCATTTTTGGACCGGGACAACAACTATGGCTACACCTTC. It is translated as CASSLAFLDRDNNYGYTF. This chain joins TRBV7-9 and TRBJ1-2, with a possible D match to TRBD1 (6 bases). The CDR3 contains 18 residues. Germline CDR1 SEHNR, CDR2 FQNEAQ (reference sequence). V lost 0 bases and J lost 2, with 19 bases in between.

The CDR3 here is CASSQGINGYTF. For the CDR3, the DNA is TGCGCCAGCAGCCAAGGTATCAATGGCTACACCTTC. This rearrangement joins TRBV4-1 to TRBJ1-2; no clear D. CDR3 length: 12 amino acids. V lost 1 base to trimming and J lost 6 bases, with 6 bases between them. CDR1 is MGHRA and CDR2 is YSYEKL in the germline V gene.

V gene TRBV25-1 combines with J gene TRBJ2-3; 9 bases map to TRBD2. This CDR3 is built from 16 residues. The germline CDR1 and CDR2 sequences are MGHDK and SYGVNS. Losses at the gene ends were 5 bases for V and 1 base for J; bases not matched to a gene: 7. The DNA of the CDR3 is TGTGCCAGCAGTCCCGCGGGCGGGGGGGGCACAGATACGCAGTATTTT. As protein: CASSPAGGGGTDTQYF.

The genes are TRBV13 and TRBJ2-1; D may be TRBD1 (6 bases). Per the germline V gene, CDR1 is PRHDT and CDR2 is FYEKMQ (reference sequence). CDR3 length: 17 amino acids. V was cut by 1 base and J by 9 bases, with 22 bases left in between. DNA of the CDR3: TGTGCCAGCAGCTTAGAAGGGCAGGGGAAATGGTTTGTTGAGCAGTTCTTC. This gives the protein CASSLEGQGKWFVEQFF.